The clone carrying this T cell receptor (beta chain) has just a few counts. These data come from a study of blood T cell repertoires in COVID-19. Per the original data handling: How many nucleated cells were present was estimated from reference gene primer amplification. The assay was immunoSEQ multiplex PCR, and TCRdb's table has in-frame clones only and misses some. V, J and clone size are taken as reported in that table, and D and trimming were inferred from the DNA itself. The sample gives fewer than 150,000 clones, roughly 80% of which show up once; roughly 8% is in the top ten. Sequencing input: peripheral blood. This clonotype originated in a human donor in a cohort sampled during active COVID-19.

CDR3 sequence (DNA): TGCGCCAGCAGCTTGGTGGGACTAGCGGGCAGAAAAAACAATGAGCAGTTCTTC. This sequence encodes CASSLVGLAGRKNNEQFF. The chain employs TRBV5-1 and TRBJ2-1; TRBD2 matches 12 bases. Per the germline V gene, CDR1 is SGHRS and CDR2 is YFSETQ. Germline trimming cut 0 bases from V and 5 bases from J; bases unmatched to any gene: 9. This CDR3 is built from 18 residues.